This TCR beta chain was documented in a study of T cell responses to AZD1222 COVID-19 vaccine. General observations from the study: Baseline serostatus was positive in only five to seven AZD1222 recipients. The peak T cell response came first, and repertoires were sampled only after it.

Trimming took off 6 bases at V and 5 bases at J, with 16 bases between the two ends. This CDR3 is 14 amino acids long. CDR1 is MNHNY, CDR2 SVGAGI, per germline (reference sequence). With respect to this clone: Its matching antigen is unknown.

Second-dose groups at about 4 or about 12 weeks were pooled. Assay: immunoSEQ multiplex PCR; the TCRdb copy retains only in-frame clones and omits some. The sample holds some 180,000 clones, 80% to 95% seen once. This rearrangement joins TRBV6-6 to TRBJ2-5; a possible D gene is TRBD2 (5 bases). The material was peripheral blood, obtained 28 days after the second AZD1222 dose. This TCR was sampled from an adult who received the AZD1222 COVID-19 vaccine. The CDR3 sequence: CASRDPEGGETQYF. The CDR3 nucleotides read TGTGCCAGCAGAGATCCAGAGGGCGGGGAGACCCAGTACTTC.